Presented here are 25 T cell receptor beta chains from one specimen sequenced in a study of OX40 agonist ivuxolimab in advanced cancers. Clones were read by immunoSEQ multiplex PCR, and TCRdb kept only the in-frame ones, dropping some. The top ten hold around 1.1% of the sample, which has roughly 100,000 clones, around four fifths seen once. The specimen comprised CD4+ or CD8+ T cells sorted from blood, sampled in a trial of the OX40 agonist ivuxolimab. The receptor source for this set is an adult with an advanced solid tumor such as melanoma, head and neck, liver or kidney cancer.

There are a few counts of this clone. The rearrangement links TRBV2 to TRBJ1-6; D is unclear. Germline assignment: CDR1 SNHLY and CDR2 FYNNEI. CDR3 length: 14 residues. Deletions cut 7 bases from V and 10 bases from J, with 17 bases between. The CDR3 sequence: CASIEYSASSPLHF. CDR3 in DNA: TGTGCCAGCATCGAGTACAGCGCCAGCTCACCCCTCCACTTT.

CDR3: CASSQDPRGLSHPEQYF. The DNA of the CDR3 is TGCGCCAGCAGCCAAGATCCGAGGGGATTGTCTCACCCCGAGCAGTACTTC. The chain is built from TRBV4-1 and TRBJ2-7; D assignment may be TRBD1 or TRBD2 (5 bases each). V was pared by 0 bases and J by 6 bases, with 21 bases between. Germline lookup yields CDR1 MGHRA and CDR2 YSYEKL. The CDR3 covers 17 residues.

The gene calls are TRBV7-2 and TRBJ2-3; 8 nucleotides agree with TRBD2. The CDR3 sequence is 18 residues long. The V segment lost 1 base and the J segment 2 bases; nucleotides outside the gene matches: 11. The germline gives CDR1 SGHTA, CDR2 FQGNSA. CDR3 bases: TGTGCCAGCAGCTTAGAACGGGGGGGACCTAGAAACACAGATACGCAGTATTTT. It codes for CASSLERGGPRNTDTQYF.

This chain links TRBV7-9 with TRBJ1-4; D may be TRBD1 (5 bases). The CDR3 loop spans 15 amino acids. With 5 bases removed from V and 9 bases from J, the gap between germline ends came to 19 bases. Germline V lookup: CDR1 SEHNR, CDR2 FQNEAQ (reference sequence). This chain's CDR3 is CASSPSPRQGKKLFF. The CDR3 DNA is TGTGCCAGCAGCCCATCCCCGCGGCAGGGCAAAAAACTGTTTTTT.

The V call is TRBV7-6, the J call TRBJ1-3; TRBD1 might be the D (6 bases). The CDR3 spans 15 residues. V lost 1 base, J lost 4 bases, and 11 bases lay in between. Germline loops: CDR1 SGHVS, CDR2 FNYEAQ. CDR3 loop: CASSLVGGGGNTIYF. The CDR3 DNA sequence: TGTGCCAGCAGCTTAGTAGGGGGTGGCGGAAACACCATATATTTT.

The chain uses TRBV6-5 and TRBJ2-2; D perhaps matches TRBD1 (6 bases). The CDR3 length is 13 residues. Deletions cut 3 bases from V and 6 bases from J, with 8 bases between. CDR1 and CDR2 from the germline V gene are MNHEY and SVGAGI. CDR3 DNA: TGTGCCAGCAGTTATAGGACAGCCGGGGAGCTGTTTTTT. It is translated as CASSYRTAGELFF.

The gene calls are TRBV2 and TRBJ1-4, with D maybe TRBD1 (5 bases). Germline assignment: CDR1 SNHLY and CDR2 FYNNEI. This CDR3 contains 16 residues. V shed 3 bases and J shed 4 bases, with 15 bases lying between them. DNA for the CDR3: TGTGCCAGCAGTGAGGTTACGGGACGATATAATGAAAAACTGTTTTTT. Translation gives CASSEVTGRYNEKLFF.

V usage is TRBV10-3 and J usage is TRBJ1-2, with D perhaps matching TRBD1 (5 bases). Trimming shortened V by 8 bases and J by 2 bases, and 21 bases separated the two germline ends. Germline V CDR1 and CDR2: ENHRY, SYGVKD. This CDR3 spans 16 amino acids. Here the CDR3 reads CAIGRDPRTGNYGYTF. CDR3 DNA: TGTGCCATCGGGCGGGACCCCCGAACCGGGAACTATGGCTACACCTTC.

This rearrangement joins TRBV19 to TRBJ1-4, with D possibly matching TRBD1 (5 bases). The germline V gene has CDR1 LNHDA and CDR2 SQIVND (reference sequence). V lost 7 bases to trimming and J lost 4 bases, with 13 bases between them. The CDR3 spans 14 residues. CDR3 nucleotides: TGTGCCAGTACCGACCCAGGGTTTAATGAAAAACTGTTTTTT. It is translated as CASTDPGFNEKLFF.

This chain uses TRBV28 with TRBJ1-5, with D possibly being TRBD1 (6 bases). This CDR3 contains 12 residues. Trimming took 9 bases from V and 5 from J, leaving 11 bases between them. Per germline, CDR1 MDHEN and CDR2 SYDVKM. The CDR3 nucleotides read TGTGCCAGTCAAGGGGGGGATCAGCCCCAGCATTTT. As protein: CASQGGDQPQHF.

This CDR3 reads CASSASPSTDTQYF. DNA of the CDR3: TGCGCCAGCAGTGCTTCTCCCAGCACAGATACGCAGTATTTT. This chain connects TRBV10-2 to TRBJ2-3; D gene uncertain. CDR3 length equals 14 residues. Germline CDR1 is WSHSY and CDR2 is SAAADI. With 4 bases removed from V and 0 bases from J, the gap between germline ends came to 8 bases.

The genes are TRBV28 and TRBJ1-1; 9 bases are a match to TRBD1. Germline V gene sequence: CDR1 MDHEN, CDR2 SYDVKM. The V gene end was trimmed by 8 bases and the J gene end by 11 bases; junction bases not matched to a gene: 9. The CDR3 spans 12 residues. CDR3 residues: CASGAQGAWAFF. In DNA, the CDR3 is TGTGCCAGCGGCGCACAGGGGGCGTGGGCTTTCTTT.

The chain joins TRBV29-1 to TRBJ2-3, with D perhaps matching TRBD1 or TRBD2 (5 bases each). This CDR3 spans 14 amino acids. The germline V and J ends were trimmed by 7 bases and 0 bases, with 14 bases remaining between them. Germline CDR1 reads SQVTM; CDR2 reads ANQGSEA. The CDR3 region is CSAEGITSTDTQYF. DNA of the CDR3: TGCAGCGCCGAGGGGATTACTAGCACAGATACGCAGTATTTT.

V usage is TRBV30 and J usage is TRBJ2-1; no clear D gene. The CDR3 covers 13 residues. Trimming removed 2 bases at V and 3 bases at J, with 8 bases between. The germline V gene has CDR1 GTSNPN and CDR2 SVGIG (reference sequence). CDR3 nucleotide sequence: TGTGCCTGGAGTAATGGGATCTACAATGAGCAGTTCTTC. The encoded protein is CAWSNGIYNEQFF. The entire variable domain, with the rest obtained from reference TRBV30 and TRBJ2-1, is as follows: SQTIHQWPATLVQPVGSPLSLECTVEGTSNPNLYWYRQAAGRGLQLLFYSVGIGQISSEVPQNLSASRPQDRQFILSSKKLLLSDSGFYLCAWSNGIYNEQFFGPGTRLTVL.

This clone has just a few counts. This chain joins TRBV18 and TRBJ2-3, with a possible D match to TRBD1 (6 bases). Trimming pared 3 bases from V and 2 bases from J, leaving 9 bases between. This CDR3 spans 14 amino acids. Germline assignment: CDR1 KGHSH and CDR2 LQKENI. CDR3 nucleotides: TGTGCCAGCTCACCCGGGACACTCACAGATACGCAGTATTTT. This gives the protein CASSPGTLTDTQYF.

This rearrangement joins TRBV2 to TRBJ1-6, with D tentatively TRBD1 (5 bases). This CDR3 spans 15 amino acids. V was pared by 5 bases and J by 7 bases, with 15 bases between. From germline, CDR1 is SNHLY and CDR2 FYNNEI. CDR3 coding DNA: TGTGCCAGCAGTACCCGGGGGGACGAAAATTCACCCCTCCACTTT. It yields the protein CASSTRGDENSPLHF.

The chain employs TRBV28 and TRBJ1-1, with D uncertain. The germline V gene has CDR1 MDHEN and CDR2 SYDVKM. Trimming took off 2 bases at V and 1 base at J, with 8 bases between the two ends. CDR3 size: 14 residues. CDR3 DNA sequence: TGTGCCAGCAGTTTAATGTGGGGGAACACTGAAGCTTTCTTT. This encodes CASSLMWGNTEAFF.

The chain employs TRBV7-2 and TRBJ2-5; TRBD1 aligns across 9 bases. The CDR3 is 15 residues long. Germline loops: CDR1 SGHTA, CDR2 FQGNSA. The trim removed 0 bases at V and 3 bases at J, leaving 2 bases unmatched. The CDR3 protein is CASSLAGTGKETQYF. DNA for the CDR3: TGTGCCAGCAGCTTAGCCGGGACAGGGAAAGAGACCCAGTACTTC.

This clone has only a few counts. The rearrangement uses TRBV27 and TRBJ1-5, with 9 bases matching TRBD1. The CDR3 is 14 residues long. Per the germline V gene, CDR1 is MNHEY and CDR2 is SMNVEV (reference sequence). The J segment lost 4 bases and the V segment lost 8 bases, leaving 6 bases of the junction unmatched. The CDR3 reads CASAWTGENQPQHF. The CDR3 DNA sequence: TGTGCCAGCGCCTGGACAGGGGAGAATCAGCCCCAGCATTTT.

This chain links TRBV11-2 with TRBJ2-3; 8 positions agree with TRBD2. The length of the CDR3 is 16 residues. J gave up 0 bases and V 4 bases, and 6 bases lay outside the gene matches. The germline CDR1 and CDR2 sequences are SGHAT and FQNNGV. Written as DNA, the CDR3 is TGTGCCAGCAGCTCGGGCAGCGGGGGAAGCACAGATACGCAGTATTTT. Translated, it gives CASSSGSGGSTDTQYF.

The chain carries TRBV7-9 and TRBJ2-5; D is perhaps TRBD1 (5 bases). CDR3 length: 14 residues. CDR1 and CDR2 (germline): SEHNR, FQNEAQ (reference sequence). V lost 8 bases and J lost 1, with 14 bases in between. The CDR3 protein is CASDPTGSQETQYF. DNA of the CDR3: TGTGCCAGCGACCCAACAGGTTCCCAAGAGACCCAGTACTTC.

The chain combines TRBV4-3 with TRBJ2-7; tentatively, D is TRBD1 or TRBD2 (5 bases each). From germline, CDR1 is LGHNA and CDR2 YSLEER. Trimming shortened V by 0 bases and J by 0 bases, and 9 bases separated the two germline ends. This CDR3 is 15 amino acids long. The DNA for the CDR3 is TGCGCCAGCAGCCAAGAAGGTGGGGGCTCCTACGAGCAGTACTTC. Amino acids: CASSQEGGGSYEQYF.

The rearrangement uses TRBV2 and TRBJ2-7; no clear D. The germline V and J ends were trimmed by 6 bases and 2 bases, with 8 bases remaining between them. The CDR3 is 12 amino acids. Germline CDR1 SNHLY, CDR2 FYNNEI. CDR3 amino acids: CASRTETYEQYF. The CDR3 bases are TGTGCCAGCAGAACAGAGACCTACGAGCAGTACTTC.

Here the CDR3 reads CSVEGGANEKLFF. CDR3 DNA sequence: TGCAGCGTTGAGGGGGGCGCCAATGAAAAACTGTTTTTT. The V call is TRBV29-1, the J call TRBJ1-4, with D maybe TRBD1 (6 bases). Trimming left V 3 bases short and J 5 bases short, with 10 bases between. CDR1 is SQVTM and CDR2 is ANQGSEA in the germline V gene. The CDR3 totals 13 residues.

The rearrangement uses TRBV10-3 and TRBJ2-2; D is possibly TRBD1 (6 bases). The CDR3 extends over 14 amino acids. Between the trimmed V and J ends, which lost 7 bases and 4 bases, there was a span of 13 bases. Germline-derived CDR1 and CDR2 are ENHRY and SYGVKD. CDR3 nucleotides: TGTGCCATCAAGCTGGACAGCACCACCGGGGAGCTGTTTTTT. It codes for CAIKLDSTTGELFF.